The entry below describes one T cell receptor (beta chain). What it binds is not known. CDR1 and CDR2 (germline): SGHRS, YFSETQ. The CDR3 extends over 13 amino acids. The germline V and J ends were trimmed by 4 bases and 2 bases, with 10 bases remaining between them. These data originate in a study of T cell responses to AZD1222 COVID-19 vaccine. Repertoires were generated with immunoSEQ multiplex PCR, while TCRdb's copy carries only in-frame clones and drops some. Of 150,000 or so clones listed, less than 95% are singletons. Study-wide points: At study baseline, merely over 5 AZD1222 recipients were seropositive. Reportedly, nearly half the spike-specific TCRs target unmutated variant regions. The donors showed a predominance of white British ancestry and of females, with possible underestimation of clonal diversity.

Both about-4-week and about-12-week second-dose recipients were combined. The clonotype comes from an adult who received the AZD1222 COVID-19 vaccine. The input for sequencing was peripheral blood, taken 28 days after the second AZD1222 dose. The V gene is TRBV5-1, the J gene TRBJ2-7; D is unclear. CDR3 in amino acids: CASSLGLPYEQYF. In DNA, the CDR3 is TGCGCCAGCAGCCTCGGGCTCCCCTACGAGCAGTACTTC.